This entry describes one T cell receptor beta chain. Its specific antigen is unknown. No much larger clonotype is one base removed from it; base qualities were not supplied. The data are from a study of blood T cell repertoires in COVID-19 (dated by TCRdb to 2019 to 2021). About the study as a whole: Collaborator samples came from the United States, Italy and Spain and covered acute and convalescent phases of COVID-19. The prospective study material was composed of cDNA or gDNA derived from T cells, B-cell-depleted T cells, or PBMCs. The samples were drawn from two sources: the first 160 participants of the ongoing ImmuneRACE study, and over 950 subjects contributed by 6 global collaborators. The repertoires were made available in a free public database intended to serve as a resource for research on the immune response to SARS-CoV-2. HLA class I and class II types, where available, came from metadata supplied by the sample provider rather than from assay-based typing. Deeply sampled blood TCRbeta repertoires from subjects exposed to, actively infected with, or recovered from COVID-19 were included in the dataset. Nearly every sample came with metadata listing a de-identified subject ID, COVID-19 status, age in years and sex. Here is what the overall study found, with its caveats: Clinical and demographic metadata were provided uncurated, with the amount varying by source and participant.

The collaborating institutions used their own protocols to collect whole blood in K2EDTA tubes. Collaborator samples were shipped for TCRbeta analysis as frozen whole blood, isolated PBMCs, or DNA extracted from either sample type. Sequences MGHRA (CDR1) and YSYEKL (CDR2) are obtained from the germline V gene. The junction carries 18 bases between V and J, which are trimmed by 3 bases and 1 base respectively. The CDR3 covers 17 residues, taking in both the cysteine and the phenylalanine. The entry retains the CDR3 DNA only, 51 bases that are in frame from base 1. TCRbeta CDR3 regions were amplified from genomic DNA by means of the immunoSEQ Assay, a bias-controlled multiplex PCR. The authors processed their data as follows. Nucleated cell counts per sample were estimated from amplification of reference gene primers within the assay. To quantify the absolute abundance of each unique TCRbeta CDR3 rearrangement, sequence reads were collapsed and filtered. For each sample, productive Simpson clonality was calculated as the square root of Simpson's diversity index across productive rearrangements. TCRdb retrieved this table from immuneACCESS and kept in-frame rearrangements only. Not all clones are present; in checked studies, unresolved V genes account for under half, and no reason is known for the remainder. V and J calls and clone size are copied from that table; D and trimming were computed from the DNA. The sample yields about 200,000 clones; about 91% were counted once. The top ten constitute about 5% of the sample.

Specimen: peripheral blood. This TCR came from a woman in her thirties or forties with acute or convalescent COVID-19. The V and J segments used are TRBV4-1 and TRBJ1-2; TRBD1 might be the D gene, on 6 matching bases. Read as DNA, the sequence is TGCGCCAGCAGCCATGGATCTATCCGGGACAATAACTATGGCTACACCTTC. This is translated as CASSHGSIRDNNYGYTF.